A single sample is the source of the 3 T cell receptor beta chains below, sequenced in a study of radiation and T cells in renal cell carcinoma. As for time point: blood 4 weeks post-SBRT, at nephrectomy. Noted treatment: 15 Gy SBRT to primary tumor, nephrectomy 4 weeks later. Sequencing used immunoSEQ multiplex PCR; TCRdb keeps in-frame clones, though not all of them. Among some 100,000 clones, approximately 80% were seen once, and the ten largest hold more than 7%. The sequencing here drew on blood, taken from a patient whose treatment included radiotherapy and nephrectomy. The source of these receptors is a man aged 55 to 69 with renal cell carcinoma.

This clone was observed a handful of times. The gene calls are TRBV6-5 and TRBJ2-1; D is unclear. The germline V and J ends were trimmed by 3 bases and 0 bases, with 9 bases remaining between them. In germline, CDR1 is MNHEY, CDR2 SVGAGI. The CDR3 has 15 residues. The CDR3 protein is CASSYWKSSYNEQFF. CDR3 bases: TGTGCCAGCAGTTATTGGAAGAGCTCCTACAATGAGCAGTTCTTC.

This chain uses TRBV13 with TRBJ2-1; 10 nucleotides line up with TRBD2. CDR3 size: 19 residues. V lost 4 bases to trimming and J lost 3 bases; unmatched junction nucleotides: 15. Germline V gene lookup returns CDR1 PRHDT and CDR2 FYEKMQ (reference sequence). The DNA for the CDR3 is TGTGCCAGCAGCTCCCAACTAGCGGGAAAAGGGGACTTCTACAATGAGCAGTTCTTC. Translating gives CASSSQLAGKGDFYNEQFF.

J is TRBJ2-7 and V is TRBV5-6, with 11 bases that match TRBD2. V gave up 3 bases and J gave up 3 bases; unmatched junction bases: 8. This CDR3 is built from 16 residues. In germline, CDR1 is SGHDT, CDR2 YYEEEE. The CDR3 region is CASSSRRLAGHYEQYF. In DNA form, the CDR3 reads TGTGCCAGCAGCTCGAGAAGACTAGCGGGGCACTACGAGCAGTACTTC.